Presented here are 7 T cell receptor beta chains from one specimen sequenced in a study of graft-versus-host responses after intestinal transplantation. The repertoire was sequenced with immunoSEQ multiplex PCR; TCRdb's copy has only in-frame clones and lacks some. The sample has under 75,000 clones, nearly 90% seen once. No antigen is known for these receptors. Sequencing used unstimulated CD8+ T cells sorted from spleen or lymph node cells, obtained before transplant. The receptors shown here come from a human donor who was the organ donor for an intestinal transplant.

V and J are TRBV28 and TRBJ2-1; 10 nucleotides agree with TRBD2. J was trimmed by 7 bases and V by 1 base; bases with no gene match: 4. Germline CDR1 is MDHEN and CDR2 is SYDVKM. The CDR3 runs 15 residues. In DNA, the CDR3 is TGTGCCAGCAGTTTATTAGCGGGGGGTGCGAATGAGCAGTTCTTC. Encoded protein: CASSLLAGGANEQFF.

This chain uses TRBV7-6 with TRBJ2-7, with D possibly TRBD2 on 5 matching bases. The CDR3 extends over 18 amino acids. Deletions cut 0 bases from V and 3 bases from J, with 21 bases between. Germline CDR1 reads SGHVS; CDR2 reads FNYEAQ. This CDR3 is CASSLASRDITRVYEQYV. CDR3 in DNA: TGTGCCAGCAGCTTAGCGAGTCGGGATATAACCAGAGTCTACGAGCAGTACGTC.

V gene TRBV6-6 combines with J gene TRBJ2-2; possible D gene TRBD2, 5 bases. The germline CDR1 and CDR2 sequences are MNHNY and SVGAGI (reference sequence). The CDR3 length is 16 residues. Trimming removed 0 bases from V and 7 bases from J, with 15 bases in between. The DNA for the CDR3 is TGTGCCAGCAGTTACTCTCGGACTCCGTCGGGCGGGGAGCTGTTTTTT. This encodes CASSYSRTPSGGELFF.

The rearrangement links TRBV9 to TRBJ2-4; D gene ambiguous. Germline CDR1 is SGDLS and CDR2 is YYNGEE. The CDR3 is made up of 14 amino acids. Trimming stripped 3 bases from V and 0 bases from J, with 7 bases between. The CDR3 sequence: CASSELPAKNIQYF. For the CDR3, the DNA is TGTGCCAGCAGCGAGCTACCAGCCAAAAACATTCAGTACTTC.

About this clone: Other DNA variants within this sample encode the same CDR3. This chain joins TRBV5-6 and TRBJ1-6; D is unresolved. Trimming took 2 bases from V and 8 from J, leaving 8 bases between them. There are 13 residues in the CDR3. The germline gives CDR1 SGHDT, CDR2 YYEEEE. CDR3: CASSFRRDSPLHF. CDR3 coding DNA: TGTGCCAGCAGCTTTAGGCGGGATTCACCCCTCCACTTT.

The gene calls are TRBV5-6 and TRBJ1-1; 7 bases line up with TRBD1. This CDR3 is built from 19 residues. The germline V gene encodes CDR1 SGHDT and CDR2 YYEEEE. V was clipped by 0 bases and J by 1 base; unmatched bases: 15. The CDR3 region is CASSLGPYRGLARNTEAFF. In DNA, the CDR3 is TGTGCCAGCAGCTTGGGCCCCTACAGGGGCCTAGCCCGGAACACTGAAGCTTTCTTT.

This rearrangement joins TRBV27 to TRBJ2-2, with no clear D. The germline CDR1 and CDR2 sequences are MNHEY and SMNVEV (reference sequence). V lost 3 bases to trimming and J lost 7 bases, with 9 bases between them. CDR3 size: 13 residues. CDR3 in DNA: TGTGCCAGCAGTTTTGGGCAGCTCGGGGAGCTGTTTTTT. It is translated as CASSFGQLGELFF.